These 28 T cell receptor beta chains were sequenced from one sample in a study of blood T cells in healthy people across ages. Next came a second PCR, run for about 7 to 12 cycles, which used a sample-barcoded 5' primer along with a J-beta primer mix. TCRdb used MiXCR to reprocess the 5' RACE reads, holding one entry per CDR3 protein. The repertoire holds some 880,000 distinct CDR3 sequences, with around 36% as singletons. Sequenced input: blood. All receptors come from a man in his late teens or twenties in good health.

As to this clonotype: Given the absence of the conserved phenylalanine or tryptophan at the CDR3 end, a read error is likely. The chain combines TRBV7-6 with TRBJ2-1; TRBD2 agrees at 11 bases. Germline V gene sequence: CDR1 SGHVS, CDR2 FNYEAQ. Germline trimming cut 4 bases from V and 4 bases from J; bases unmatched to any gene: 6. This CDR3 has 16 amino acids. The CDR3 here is CASSSPSGGLYNEQFL. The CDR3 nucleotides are TGTGCCAGCAGCTCACCTAGCGGGGGGTTATACAATGAGCAGTTCTTG.

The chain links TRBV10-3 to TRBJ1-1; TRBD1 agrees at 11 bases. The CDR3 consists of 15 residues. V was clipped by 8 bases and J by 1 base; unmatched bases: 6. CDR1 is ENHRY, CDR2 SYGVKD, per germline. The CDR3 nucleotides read TGTGCCATCCGGGACAGGGGGTTGGCGAACACTGAAGCTTTCTTT. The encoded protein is CAIRDRGLANTEAFF.

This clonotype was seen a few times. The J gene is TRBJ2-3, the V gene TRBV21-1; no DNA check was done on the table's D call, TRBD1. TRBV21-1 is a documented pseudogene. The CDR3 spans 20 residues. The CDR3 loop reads CASSSAWGFQTGDATDTQYF. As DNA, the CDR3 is TGTGCCAGCAGCTCGGCCTGGGGGTTTCAGACGGGGGACGCAACAGATACGCAGTATTTT.

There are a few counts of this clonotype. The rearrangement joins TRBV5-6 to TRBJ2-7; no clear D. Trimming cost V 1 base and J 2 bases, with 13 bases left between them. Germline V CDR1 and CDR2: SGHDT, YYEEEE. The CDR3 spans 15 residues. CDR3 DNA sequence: TGTGCCAGCAGCTTGAGAGGTTGGACGGCCTACGAGCAGTACTTC. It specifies CASSLRGWTAYEQYF. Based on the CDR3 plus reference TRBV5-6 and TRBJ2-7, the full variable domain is DAGVTQSPTHLIKTRGQQVTLRCSPKSGHDTVSWYQQALGQGPQFIFQYYEEEERQRGNFPDRFSGHQFPNYSSELNVNALLLGDSALYLCASSLRGWTAYEQYFGPGTRLTVT.

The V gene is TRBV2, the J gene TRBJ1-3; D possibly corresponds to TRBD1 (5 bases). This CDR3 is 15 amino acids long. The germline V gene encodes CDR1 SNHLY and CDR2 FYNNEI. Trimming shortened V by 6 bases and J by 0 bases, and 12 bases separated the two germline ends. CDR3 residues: CASRRRESSGNTIYF. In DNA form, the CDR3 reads TGTGCCAGCAGACGCAGGGAGAGCTCTGGAAACACCATATATTTT.

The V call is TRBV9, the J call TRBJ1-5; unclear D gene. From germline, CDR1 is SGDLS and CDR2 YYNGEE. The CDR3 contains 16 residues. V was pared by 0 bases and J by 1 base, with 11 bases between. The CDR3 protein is CASSVDAGTSNQPQHF. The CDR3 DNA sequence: TGTGCCAGCAGCGTAGACGCGGGCACCAGCAATCAGCCCCAGCATTTT.

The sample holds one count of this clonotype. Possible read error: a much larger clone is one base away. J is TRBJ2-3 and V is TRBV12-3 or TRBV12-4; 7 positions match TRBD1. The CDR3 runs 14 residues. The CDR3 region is CAGRRQGRTDTQYF. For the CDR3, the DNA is TGTGCCGGCAGACGACAGGGTAGGACAGATACGCAGTATTTT.

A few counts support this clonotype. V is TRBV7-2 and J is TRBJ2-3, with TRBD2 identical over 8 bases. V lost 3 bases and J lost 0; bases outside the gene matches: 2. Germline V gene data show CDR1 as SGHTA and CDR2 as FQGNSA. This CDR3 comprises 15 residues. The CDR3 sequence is CASSLRGASTDTQYF. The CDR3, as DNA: TGTGCCAGCAGCTTGCGGGGGGCCAGCACAGATACGCAGTATTTT.

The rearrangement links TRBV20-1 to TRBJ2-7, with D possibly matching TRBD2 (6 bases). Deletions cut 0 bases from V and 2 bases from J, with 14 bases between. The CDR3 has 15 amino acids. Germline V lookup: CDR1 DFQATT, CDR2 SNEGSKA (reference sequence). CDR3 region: CSARERLGTPYEQYF. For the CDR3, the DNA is TGCAGTGCTAGAGAGAGACTAGGGACCCCCTACGAGCAGTACTTC.

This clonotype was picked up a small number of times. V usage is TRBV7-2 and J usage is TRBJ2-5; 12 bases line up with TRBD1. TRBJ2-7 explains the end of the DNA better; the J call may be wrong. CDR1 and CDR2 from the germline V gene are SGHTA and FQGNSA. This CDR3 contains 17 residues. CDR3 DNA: TGTGCCAGCAGCTTACAATATGGGACAGGGGGCCTGAACGAGCAGTACTTC. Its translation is CASSLQYGTGGLNEQYF.

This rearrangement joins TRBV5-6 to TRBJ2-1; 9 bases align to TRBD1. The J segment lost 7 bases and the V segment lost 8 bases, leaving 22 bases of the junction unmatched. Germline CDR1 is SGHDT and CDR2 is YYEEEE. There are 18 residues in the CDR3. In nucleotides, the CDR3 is TGTGCCAGTCTCCGGGACAGGGAATTGTGGGCAGGACGGAATGAGCAGTTCTTC. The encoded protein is CASLRDRELWAGRNEQFF.

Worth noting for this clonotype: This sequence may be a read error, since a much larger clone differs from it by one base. The CDR3 DNA is TGTGCCAGCAGCCAAGAAGGCGGATTGACGGAAGATGAAAAACTGTTTTTT. This codes for CASSQEGGLTEDEKLFF. J is TRBJ1-4 and V is TRBV4-2; D uncertain. V lost 0 bases, J lost 6 bases, and 17 bases lay in between. Germline V CDR1 and CDR2: LGHNA, YNFKEQ. The CDR3 is made up of 17 amino acids.

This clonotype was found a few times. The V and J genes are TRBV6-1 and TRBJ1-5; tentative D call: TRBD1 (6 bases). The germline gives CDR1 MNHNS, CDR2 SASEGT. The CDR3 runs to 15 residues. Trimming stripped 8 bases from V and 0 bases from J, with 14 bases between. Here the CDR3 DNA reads TGTGCCAGCGTAAAAGGACAGATTAGCAATCAGCCCCAGCATTTT. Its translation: CASVKGQISNQPQHF.

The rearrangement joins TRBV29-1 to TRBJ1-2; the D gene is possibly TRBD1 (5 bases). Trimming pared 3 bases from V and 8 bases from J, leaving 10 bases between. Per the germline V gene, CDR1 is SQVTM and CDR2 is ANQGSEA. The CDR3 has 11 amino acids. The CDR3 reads CSVDGGEGYTF. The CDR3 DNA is TGCAGCGTTGATGGGGGAGAGGGCTACACCTTC.

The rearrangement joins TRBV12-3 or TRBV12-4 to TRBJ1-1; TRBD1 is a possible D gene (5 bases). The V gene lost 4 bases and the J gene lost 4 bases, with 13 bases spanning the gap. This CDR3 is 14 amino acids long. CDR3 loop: CASSSGEGSTEAFF. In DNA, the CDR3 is TGTGCCAGCAGTTCGGGGGAAGGAAGCACTGAAGCTTTCTTT.

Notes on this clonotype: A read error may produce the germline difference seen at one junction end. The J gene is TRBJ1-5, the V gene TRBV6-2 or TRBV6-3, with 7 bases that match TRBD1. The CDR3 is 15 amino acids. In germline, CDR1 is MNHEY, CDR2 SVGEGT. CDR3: CASSYSRGGNQPQRF. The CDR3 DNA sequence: TGTGCCAGCAGTTACTCCAGGGGGGGTAATCAGCCCCAGCGTTTT.

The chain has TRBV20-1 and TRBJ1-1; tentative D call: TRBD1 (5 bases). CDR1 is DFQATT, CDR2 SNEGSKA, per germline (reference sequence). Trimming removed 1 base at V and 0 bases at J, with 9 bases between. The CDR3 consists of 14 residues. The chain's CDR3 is CSARVGAVNTEAFF. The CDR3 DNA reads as TGCAGTGCTAGAGTTGGGGCCGTGAACACTGAAGCTTTCTTT.

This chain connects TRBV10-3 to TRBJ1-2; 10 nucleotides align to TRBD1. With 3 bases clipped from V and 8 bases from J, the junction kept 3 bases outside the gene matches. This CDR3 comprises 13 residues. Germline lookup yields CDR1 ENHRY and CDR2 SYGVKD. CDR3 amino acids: CAISEDRGLGYTF. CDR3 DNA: TGTGCCATCAGTGAAGACAGGGGGCTCGGCTACACCTTC.

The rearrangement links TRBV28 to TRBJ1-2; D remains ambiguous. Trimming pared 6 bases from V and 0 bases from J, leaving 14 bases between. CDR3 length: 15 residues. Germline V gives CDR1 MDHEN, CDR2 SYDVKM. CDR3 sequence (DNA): TGTGCCAGCAGCCCCGCCCGGGGAGCTAACTATGGCTACACCTTC. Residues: CASSPARGANYGYTF.

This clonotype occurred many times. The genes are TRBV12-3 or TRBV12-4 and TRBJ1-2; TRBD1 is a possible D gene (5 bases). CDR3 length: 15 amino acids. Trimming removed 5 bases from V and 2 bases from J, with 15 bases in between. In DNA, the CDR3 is TGTGCCAGCAGTGGAGACAGTATCCTCAACTATGGCTACACCTTC. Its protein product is CASSGDSILNYGYTF.

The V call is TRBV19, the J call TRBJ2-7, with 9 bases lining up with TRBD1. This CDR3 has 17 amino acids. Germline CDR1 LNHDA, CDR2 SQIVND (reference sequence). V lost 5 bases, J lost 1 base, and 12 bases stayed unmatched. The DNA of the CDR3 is TGTGCCAGTAGTCCTCAAGAGACAGGGGGTATTTCCTACGAGCAGTACTTC. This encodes CASSPQETGGISYEQYF.

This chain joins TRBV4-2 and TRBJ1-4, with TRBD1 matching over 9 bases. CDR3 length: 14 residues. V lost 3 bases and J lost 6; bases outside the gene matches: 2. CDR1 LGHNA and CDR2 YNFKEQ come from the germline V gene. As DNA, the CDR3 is TGTGCCAGCAGCCAGGACAGGGGTGATGAAAAACTGTTTTTT. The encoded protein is CASSQDRGDEKLFF.

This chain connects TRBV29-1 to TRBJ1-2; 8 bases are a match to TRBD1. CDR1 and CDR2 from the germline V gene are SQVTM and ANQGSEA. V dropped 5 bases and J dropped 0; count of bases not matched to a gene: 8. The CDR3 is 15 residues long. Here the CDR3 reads CSVSGQVRPNYGYTF. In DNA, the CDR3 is TGCAGCGTTTCGGGACAGGTGAGGCCTAACTATGGCTACACCTTC.

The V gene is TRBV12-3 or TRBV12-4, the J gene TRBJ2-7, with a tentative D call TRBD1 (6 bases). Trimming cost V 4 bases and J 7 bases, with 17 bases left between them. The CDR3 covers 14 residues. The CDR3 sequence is CASSSWTAYNEQYF. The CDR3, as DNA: TGTGCCAGCAGTTCGTGGACAGCCTACAATGAGCAGTACTTC.

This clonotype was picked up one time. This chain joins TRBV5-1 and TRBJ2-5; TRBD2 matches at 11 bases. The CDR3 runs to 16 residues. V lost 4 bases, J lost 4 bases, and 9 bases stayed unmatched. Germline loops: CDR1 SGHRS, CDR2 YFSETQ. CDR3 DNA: TGCGCCAGCAGCACGTCTAGCGGGAGGATGGGAGAGACCCAGTACTTC. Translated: CASSTSSGRMGETQYF. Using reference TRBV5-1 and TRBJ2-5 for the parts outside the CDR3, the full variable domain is KAGVTQTPRYLIKTRGQQVTLSCSPISGHRSVSWYQQTPGQGLQFLFEYFSETQRNKGNFPGRFSGRQFSNSRSEMNVSTLELGDSALYLCASSTSSGRMGETQYFGPGTRLLVL.

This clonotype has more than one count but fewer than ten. In DNA form, the CDR3 reads TGTGCCAGCAGCCGAGGGGGCGTAGGGGAAAAACTGTTTTTT. Amino acids: CASSRGGVGEKLFF. The V and J genes are TRBV5-5 and TRBJ1-4; TRBD1 aligns across 7 bases. With V trimmed by 4 bases and J by 8 bases, 8 bases remained unmatched. This CDR3 has 14 amino acids. Germline lookup yields CDR1 SGHKS and CDR2 YYEKEE (reference sequence).

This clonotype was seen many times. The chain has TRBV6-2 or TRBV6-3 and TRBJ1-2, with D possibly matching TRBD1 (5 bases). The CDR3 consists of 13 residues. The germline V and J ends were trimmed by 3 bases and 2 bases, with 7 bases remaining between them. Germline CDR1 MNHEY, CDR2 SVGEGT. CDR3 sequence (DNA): TGTGCCAGCAGTTATGACAGCAACTATGGCTACACCTTC. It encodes CASSYDSNYGYTF.

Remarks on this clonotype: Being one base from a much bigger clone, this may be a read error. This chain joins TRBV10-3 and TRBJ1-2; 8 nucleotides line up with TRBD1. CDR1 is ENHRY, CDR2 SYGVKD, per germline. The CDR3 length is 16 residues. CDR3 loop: CAVSPTSGGGYYGYTF. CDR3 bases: TGTGCCGTCAGTCCAACGTCAGGGGGCGGATACTATGGCTACACCTTC.